Shown below are 9 T cell receptor beta chains from a single sample sequenced in a study of control samples from healthy donors and cancer patients (dated by TCRdb to 2020 to 2021). The library was produced with the immunoSEQ multiplex PCR assay. The table was pulled from immuneACCESS by TCRdb, which kept in-frame rearrangements only. Such tables lose some clones; where checked, under half of the loss comes from unresolved V genes, and the rest has no known cause. The sample table lists approximately 160,000 clones, 75% to 95% of them with a count of one. The biggest ten clones account for about 2% of the sample. Sequencing was carried out using blood. The receptors were gathered from a woman aged 40 to 50 in good health.

This chain joins TRBV5-6 and TRBJ2-5; a weak D match, TRBD1 (5 bases). CDR3 size: 12 residues. Deletions cut 4 bases from V and 4 bases from J, with 8 bases between. From germline, CDR1 is SGHDT and CDR2 YYEEEE. CDR3 DNA sequence: TGTGCCAGCAGCCAAGGGGCAGAGACCCAGTACTTC. Translating it yields CASSQGAETQYF.

The chain recombines TRBV2 with TRBJ2-2; D is undetermined. CDR3 length equals 14 residues. Deletions cut 4 bases from V and 1 base from J, with 7 bases between. The germline V gene has CDR1 SNHLY and CDR2 FYNNEI. In nucleotides, the CDR3 is TGTGCCAGCAGTGGTGCAGGGAACACCGGGGAGCTGTTTTTT. Translation gives CASSGAGNTGELFF. The variable domain in full, with the rest retrieved from reference TRBV2 and TRBJ2-2, is EPEVTQTPSHQVTQMGQEVILRCVPISNHLYFYWYRQILGQKVEFLVSFYNNEISEKSEIFDDQFSVERPDGSNFTLKIRSTKLEDSAMYFCASSGAGNTGELFFGEGSRLTVL.

This chain joins TRBV6-5 and TRBJ1-1; D unresolved. There are 13 residues in the CDR3. Germline V CDR1 and CDR2: MNHEY, SVGAGI. V was clipped by 2 bases and J by 6 bases, with 10 bases between them. The CDR3 sequence is CASSYDRGAEAFF. The CDR3, as DNA: TGTGCCAGCAGTTACGATCGGGGTGCTGAAGCTTTCTTT.

The chain joins TRBV10-3 to TRBJ1-3, with D perhaps TRBD1 (6 bases). Germline V CDR1 and CDR2: ENHRY, SYGVKD. The CDR3 spans 16 residues. V was clipped by 3 bases and J by 2 bases, with 14 bases between them. The CDR3 region has the DNA TGTGCCATCAGTGAACACTCAGGGGACGCTGGAAACACCATATATTTT. It is translated as CAISEHSGDAGNTIYF.

J is TRBJ2-2 and V is TRBV5-4, with D perhaps matching TRBD1 (5 bases). The V gene's germline CDR1 is SGHNT and CDR2 YYREEE (reference sequence). Trimming took off 5 bases at V and 3 bases at J, with 14 bases between the two ends. The CDR3 runs to 15 residues. Here the CDR3 DNA reads TGTGCCAGCAGGAGCAGGGAAGGAGACACCGGGGAGCTGTTTTTT. Protein sequence: CASRSREGDTGELFF.

The chain employs TRBV2 and TRBJ2-1; no clear D gene. The germline CDR1 and CDR2 sequences are SNHLY and FYNNEI. The CDR3 sequence is 12 residues long. Trimming pared 4 bases from V and 2 bases from J, leaving 3 bases between. The CDR3 sequence: CASSGPYNEQFF. In DNA form, the CDR3 reads TGTGCCAGCAGTGGACCCTACAATGAGCAGTTCTTC.

The rearrangement links TRBV11-2 to TRBJ1-2, with 9 bases lining up with TRBD1. This CDR3 is built from 16 residues. V lost 0 bases and J lost 5; bases outside the gene matches: 7. From germline, CDR1 is SGHAT and CDR2 FQNNGV. The CDR3 sequence is CASSLDLWTGDYGYTF. CDR3 nucleotide sequence: TGTGCCAGCAGCTTAGATCTATGGACAGGGGATTATGGCTACACCTTC.

The CDR3 DNA sequence: TGTGCCAGCAGCATGACAGGGGCTAACACTGAAGCTTTCTTT. It translates to CASSMTGANTEAFF. The J gene is TRBJ1-1, the V gene TRBV7-9; TRBD1 matches at 8 bases. V shed 5 bases, J shed 2 bases, and the junction held 4 bases outside the gene matches. The germline gives CDR1 SEHNR, CDR2 FQNEAQ (reference sequence). There are 14 residues in the CDR3.

CDR3 nucleotides: TGTGCCAGCAGTGAGGGGACTAGCGGGGTGGATACGCAGTATTTT. Its translation: CASSEGTSGVDTQYF. The genes are TRBV6-4 and TRBJ2-3, with 13 bases fitting TRBD2. This CDR3 region has 15 residues. Germline V lookup: CDR1 MRHNA, CDR2 SNTAGT. The trim removed 3 bases at V and 6 bases at J, leaving 3 bases unmatched.